This TCR beta chain comes out of a study of cytotoxic CD8 clonotypes in ibrutinib-treated CLL (dated by TCRdb to about 2021). Study-wide context: The cohort was composed of some ten relapsed/refractory and about 15 treatment-naive patients; IGHV unmutated status was identified in 17 patients. Partial responses were observed in about 25 patients and complete responses in 2; after a median follow-up of roughly 72 months, remission was maintained in around 14 patients and progression was observed in around twelve. Response samples were obtained after a median of approximately twelve months of treatment, with a range of about 6 to 36 months. On average, each sample yielded 255,043 productive templates and 80,000 to 95,000 productive rearrangements. Longitudinal samples were obtainable from about 30% of the roughly 90 participants in the trial. Cryopreserved peripheral blood mononuclear cells were obtained before treatment, at response, and at either sustained remission or disease progression. Patients were still on ibrutinib when every remission and progressive disease sample was collected.

The research as a whole found: Baseline clonality exceeded that of age-matched healthy donors and correlated strongly with circulating CD8+ T-cell counts. An increase in clonality was observed at ibrutinib response, with clonality remaining stable during sustained remission and falling back toward baseline at progression. Lymph node repertoires were not examined, and the timing of sampling was not matched between patients in sustained remission and those whose disease progressed. Public clonotypes were rare and either contracted or stayed stable during treatment, and the rise in clonality at ibrutinib response reflected the expansion of private clonotypes.

Taken with the paper, the label for time point translates to: about a year on ibrutinib. For TCR beta library preparation, roughly 2.2 micrograms of genomic DNA was extracted from cryopreserved PBMCs. Longitudinal blood samples from CLL patients on ibrutinib monotherapy underwent high-throughput TCR beta sequencing. The patients took part in an open-label, single-center phase 2 trial of ibrutinib monotherapy. This clone occurred a few times. This receptor's antigen is unknown. No base-level quality is on record; no much larger clone is a single base apart. On a MiSeq, deep resolution sequencing aimed for a depth between 1 in 1 million and 1 in 200,000 T cells, with each clonotype covered approximately 9.2x on average. TCR beta libraries were generated with the immunoSEQ hsTCRB Kit. On the authors' methods: The data were analyzed with ImmunoSEQ Analyzer and ImmunoSEQ Data Assistant, and V, D and J gene assignments followed IMGT definitions. Clonality, which ranges from 0 to 1, was calculated as one minus the normalized Shannon entropy of productive rearrangement frequencies. Only overrepresented clonotypes making up at least 0.05% of each patient's repertoire were included in the public clonotype analysis. Around 13 age-matched healthy donor repertoires from immuneACCESS were used as controls for clonality. What TCRdb holds here is the immuneACCESS table cut down to in-frame rearrangements. Part of the clones is not present; checked against another copy, under half of the missing clones reflect an unresolved V gene, and the others are unexplained. The DNA was the basis for D and trimming; V, J and clone size are from that table. This sample lists under 200,000 clones; approximately 80% were detected once. The ten largest clones add up to roughly 2% of the sample.

From cysteine to phenylalanine, the CDR3 is 11 amino acids long. The kept DNA is CDR3 alone, 33 bases in frame from the first base. Between the V and J ends, shortened by 6 bases and 6 bases respectively, the junction contains 9 bases. The germline V gene encodes CDR1 SQVTM and CDR2 ANQGSEA. The source is a human donor with chronic lymphocytic leukemia. The material was PBMCs, obtained after 12 months of ibrutinib treatment. The chain is made from TRBV29-1 and TRBJ2-1, and possibly TRBD2, on 5 matching bases. The base sequence is TGCAGCGTCCTCACTAGCAATGAGCAGTTCTTC. Translated, this is CSVLTSNEQFF.